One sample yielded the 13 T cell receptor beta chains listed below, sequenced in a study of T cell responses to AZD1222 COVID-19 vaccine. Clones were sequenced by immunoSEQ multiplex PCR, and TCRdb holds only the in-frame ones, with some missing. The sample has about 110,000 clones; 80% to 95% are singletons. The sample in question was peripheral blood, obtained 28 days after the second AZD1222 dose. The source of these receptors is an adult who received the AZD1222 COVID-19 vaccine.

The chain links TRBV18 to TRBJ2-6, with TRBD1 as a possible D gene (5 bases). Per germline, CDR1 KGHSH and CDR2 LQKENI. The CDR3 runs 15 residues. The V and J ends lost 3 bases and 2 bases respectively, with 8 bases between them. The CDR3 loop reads CASSPRVPGANVLTF. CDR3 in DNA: TGTGCCAGCTCACCCAGGGTTCCTGGGGCCAACGTCCTGACTTTC.

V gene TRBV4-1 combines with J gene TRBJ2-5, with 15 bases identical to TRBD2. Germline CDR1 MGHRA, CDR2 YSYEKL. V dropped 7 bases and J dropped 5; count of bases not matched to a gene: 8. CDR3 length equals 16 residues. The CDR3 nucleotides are TGCGCCAGCACTCCGGGACTAGCGGGGGGTTGGGAGACCCAGTACTTC. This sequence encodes CASTPGLAGGWETQYF.

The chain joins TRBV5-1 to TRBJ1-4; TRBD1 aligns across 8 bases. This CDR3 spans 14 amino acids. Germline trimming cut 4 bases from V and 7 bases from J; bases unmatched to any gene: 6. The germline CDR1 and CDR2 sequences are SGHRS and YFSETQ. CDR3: CASSPGQGGEKLFF. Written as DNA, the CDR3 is TGCGCCAGCAGCCCCGGACAGGGAGGTGAAAAACTGTTTTTT.

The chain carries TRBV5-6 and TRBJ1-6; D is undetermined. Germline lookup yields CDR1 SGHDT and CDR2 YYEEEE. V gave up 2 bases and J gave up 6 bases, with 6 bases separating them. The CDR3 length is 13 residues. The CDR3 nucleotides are TGTGCCAGCAGCTTCCGGCGTAATTCACCCCTCCACTTT. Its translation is CASSFRRNSPLHF.

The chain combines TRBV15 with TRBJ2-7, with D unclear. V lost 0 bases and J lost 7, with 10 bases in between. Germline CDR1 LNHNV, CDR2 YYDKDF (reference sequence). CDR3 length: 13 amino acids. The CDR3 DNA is TGTGCCACCAGCAGAGATCCGAAGAGGGAGCAGTACTTC. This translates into CATSRDPKREQYF.

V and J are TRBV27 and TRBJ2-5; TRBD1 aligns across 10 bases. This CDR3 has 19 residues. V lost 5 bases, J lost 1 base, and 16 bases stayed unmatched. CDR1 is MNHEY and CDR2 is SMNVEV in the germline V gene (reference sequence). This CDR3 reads CASSVTGTGVWVTQETQYF. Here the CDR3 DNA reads TGTGCCAGCAGTGTTACCGGGACAGGGGTTTGGGTTACCCAAGAGACCCAGTACTTC.

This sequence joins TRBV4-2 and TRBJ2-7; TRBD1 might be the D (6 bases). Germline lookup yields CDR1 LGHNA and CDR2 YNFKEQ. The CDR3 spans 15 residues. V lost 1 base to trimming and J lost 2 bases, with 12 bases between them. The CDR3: CASSQARQVTYEQYF. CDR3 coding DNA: TGTGCCAGCAGCCAAGCCCGACAGGTGACCTACGAGCAGTACTTC.

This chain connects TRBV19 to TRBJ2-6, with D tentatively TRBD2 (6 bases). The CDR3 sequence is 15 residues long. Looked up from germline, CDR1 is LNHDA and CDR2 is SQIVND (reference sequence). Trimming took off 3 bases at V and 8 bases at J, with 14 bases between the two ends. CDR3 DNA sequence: TGTGCCAGTAGTATGGGGTCCGCGGGGTCCAACGTCCTGACTTTC. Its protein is CASSMGSAGSNVLTF.

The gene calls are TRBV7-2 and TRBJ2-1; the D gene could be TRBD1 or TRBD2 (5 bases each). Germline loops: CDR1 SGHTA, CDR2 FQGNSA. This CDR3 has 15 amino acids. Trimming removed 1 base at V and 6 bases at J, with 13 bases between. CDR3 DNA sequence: TGTGCCAGCAGCTTAGTTTTCGTGAGGGGCAATGAGCAGTTCTTC. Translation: CASSLVFVRGNEQFF.

The CDR3 coding sequence is TGTGCCAGCAGCCCTTCTAGCGGGGCCAGCTCCTACAATGAGCAGTTCTTC. Translating gives CASSPSSGASSYNEQFF. This chain joins TRBV7-9 and TRBJ2-1; 9 bases align to TRBD2. The CDR3 is made up of 17 amino acids. CDR1 and CDR2 from the germline V gene are SEHNR and FQNEAQ (reference sequence). The V gene end was trimmed by 5 bases and the J gene end by 0 bases; junction bases not matched to a gene: 8.

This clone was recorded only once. CDR3 sequence: CASSYWVNQETQYF. As DNA, the CDR3 is TGTGCCAGCAGTTACTGGGTCAACCAAGAGACCCAGTACTTC. J is TRBJ2-5 and V is TRBV6-2 or TRBV6-3; no definite D call. The V end was cut by 1 base, the J end by 0 bases, with 6 bases between. This CDR3 has 14 amino acids. Germline CDR1 is MNHEY and CDR2 is SVGEGT.

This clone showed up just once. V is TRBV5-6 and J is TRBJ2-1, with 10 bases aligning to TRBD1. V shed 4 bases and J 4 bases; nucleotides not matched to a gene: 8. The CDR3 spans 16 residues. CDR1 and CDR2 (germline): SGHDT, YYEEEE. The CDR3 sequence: CASSPVGTGAYNEQFF. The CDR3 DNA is TGTGCCAGCAGCCCGGTGGGGACAGGGGCGTACAATGAGCAGTTCTTC.

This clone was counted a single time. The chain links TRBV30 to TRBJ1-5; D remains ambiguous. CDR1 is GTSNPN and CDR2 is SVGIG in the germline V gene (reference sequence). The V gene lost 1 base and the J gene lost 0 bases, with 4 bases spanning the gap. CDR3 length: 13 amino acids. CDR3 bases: TGTGCCTGGAGTGAGGGTAGCAATCAGCCCCAGCATTTT. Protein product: CAWSEGSNQPQHF.